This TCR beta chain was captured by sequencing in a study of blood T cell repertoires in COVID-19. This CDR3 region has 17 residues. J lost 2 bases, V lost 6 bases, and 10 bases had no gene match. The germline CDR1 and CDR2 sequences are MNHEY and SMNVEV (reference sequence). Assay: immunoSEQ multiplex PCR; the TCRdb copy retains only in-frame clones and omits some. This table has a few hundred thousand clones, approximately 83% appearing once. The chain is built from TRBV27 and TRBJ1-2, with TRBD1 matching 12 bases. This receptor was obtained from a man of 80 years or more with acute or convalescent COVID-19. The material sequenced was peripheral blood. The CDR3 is CASRPLGQGAINYGYTF. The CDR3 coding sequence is TGTGCCAGCAGACCCCTGGGACAGGGGGCGATAAACTATGGCTACACCTTC.